This T cell receptor (beta chain) was identified in a study of blood T cell repertoires in COVID-19. Across the study: Samples came from the United States, Italy and Spain, spanning acute and convalescent COVID-19. From T cells, B-cell-depleted T cells, or PBMCs came the material, which was cDNA or gDNA.

V lost 1 base to trimming and J lost 4 bases; unmatched junction nucleotides: 3. The CDR3 has 15 amino acids. Germline V gives CDR1 MGHDK, CDR2 SYGVNS. How the authors handled the data: Cell counts per sample came from amplifying reference gene primers. The repertoire was sequenced with immunoSEQ multiplex PCR; TCRdb's copy has only in-frame clones and lacks some. Clone size and the V and J calls come from that table; the DNA yielded D and trimming. The sample consists of tens of thousands of clones, more than 75% of them appearing once. This clonotype was sampled from a man in his fifties or sixties with active COVID-19. Sequenced material: peripheral blood. J is TRBJ1-2 and V is TRBV25-1, with 10 bases identical to TRBD1. The CDR3 DNA reads TGTGCCAGCAGTGAATGGGGACAGGGGTTCTATGGCTACACCTTC. Amino acid sequence: CASSEWGQGFYGYTF.